Presented here are 11 T cell receptor beta chains from one specimen sequenced in a study of blood T cells in healthy people across ages (dated by TCRdb to the mid-2010s). The library came from 5' RACE. TCRdb shows the sequencer as Illumina HiSeq 2500. The second PCR ran for roughly 7 to 12 cycles and used a J-beta primer mix along with a sample-barcoded 5' primer. TCRdb reprocessed the public reads (quality trimming at Q25 with fastp, clone calling with MiXCR) and kept in-frame beta chains. Rows merge per CDR3 protein into single entries with the most common DNA and genes. The sample table holds hundreds of thousands of distinct CDR3 sequences, of which 58% were seen once. 30% to 45% of the sample is held by the ten biggest clonotypes. Sequencing was done on a sample of blood. The receptors shown here come from a man aged 60 to 75 in good health.

V and J are TRBV6-5 and TRBJ1-6; D remains ambiguous. V was trimmed by 1 base and J by 6 bases, leaving 10 bases between them. CDR1 MNHEY and CDR2 SVGAGI come from the germline V gene. The CDR3 contains 15 residues. CDR3 bases: TGTGCCAGCAGTTACTTGCCTATAAGTAATTCACCCCTCCACTTT. Protein: CASSYLPISNSPLHF.

This clonotype turned up a few times. This chain uses TRBV10-3 with TRBJ1-2; 11 bases are a match to TRBD1. This CDR3 has 15 residues. In germline, CDR1 is ENHRY, CDR2 SYGVKD. The J segment lost 8 bases and the V segment lost 5 bases, leaving 10 bases of the junction unmatched. In nucleotides, the CDR3 is TGTGCCATCAGTCGCCCCGGCGGGACAGGGGGAGGCTACACCTTC. This translates into CAISRPGGTGGGYTF.

This sequence joins TRBV11-2 and TRBJ2-2; 8 positions agree with TRBD1. The CDR3 contains 15 residues. Germline lookup yields CDR1 SGHAT and CDR2 FQNNGV. The junction had 6 bases not matched to a gene; V was cut back by 5 bases and J by 4 bases. DNA of the CDR3: TGTGCCAGCAGCCCCAGGGGGCGAATCACCGGGGAGCTGTTTTTT. Translating gives CASSPRGRITGELFF.

The V gene is TRBV3-1, the J gene TRBJ2-1; the D gene is possibly TRBD1 (5 bases). Trimming took 1 base from V and 8 from J, leaving 15 bases between them. The CDR3 runs 15 residues. Germline CDR1 is LGHDT and CDR2 is YNNKEL (reference sequence). In nucleotides, the CDR3 is TGTGCCAGCAGCCAAGTCCGTAGCAGGGATCATGAGCAGTTCTTC. This sequence encodes CASSQVRSRDHEQFF.

Concerning this clonotype: A junction end diverges from the germline sequence, so it may reflect a read error. This chain links TRBV15 with TRBJ1-1, with 7 positions matching TRBD1. The CDR3 contains 12 residues. Per the germline V gene, CDR1 is LNHNV and CDR2 is YYDKDF (reference sequence). In DNA, the CDR3 is TGCGCCACCAAAGGTATCAGGGGGAAAGCTTTCTTT. Residues: CATKGIRGKAFF.

This chain uses TRBV3-1 with TRBJ2-2; 10 bases map to TRBD1. Germline CDR1 and CDR2: LGHDT and YNNKEL (reference sequence). The J segment lost 5 bases and the V segment lost 1 base, leaving 1 base of the junction unmatched. The CDR3 sequence is 15 residues long. The CDR3 region is CASSQVGQGTGELFF. CDR3 DNA sequence: TGTGCCAGCAGCCAAGTGGGACAGGGGACCGGGGAGCTGTTTTTT.

This clonotype was observed a few times. The J gene is TRBJ2-1, the V gene TRBV18; D not certain. CDR1 is KGHSH and CDR2 is LQKENI in the germline V gene. Trimming took off 1 base at V and 7 bases at J, with 11 bases between the two ends. CDR3 size: 14 residues. The CDR3 sequence: CASSPLESRNEQFF. The CDR3 DNA sequence: TGTGCCAGCTCACCACTCGAGAGTAGGAATGAGCAGTTCTTC.

CDR3 bases: TGCGCCAGCAGCCCGGACGGGACTCCGGGCACAGATACGCAGTATTTT. Its translation: CASSPDGTPGTDTQYF. The chain uses TRBV5-1 and TRBJ2-3, with D maybe TRBD2 (6 bases). The length of the CDR3 is 16 residues. Germline V gene data show CDR1 as SGHRS and CDR2 as YFSETQ. The V end was cut by 4 bases, the J end by 1 base, with 16 bases between.

The chain carries TRBV7-9 and TRBJ2-5, with D possibly matching TRBD1 (7 bases). The CDR3 sequence is 15 residues long. Germline V lookup: CDR1 SEHNR, CDR2 FQNEAQ (reference sequence). Trimming pared 2 bases from V and 2 bases from J, leaving 12 bases between. The CDR3 spells CASSLRGDRQETQYF. CDR3 in DNA: TGTGCCAGCAGCTTAAGGGGGGACAGACAAGAGACCCAGTACTTC.

The V and J genes are TRBV12-3 or TRBV12-4 and TRBJ1-2; D is unclear. This CDR3 comprises 13 residues. V was pared by 2 bases and J by 0 bases, with 4 bases between. CDR3 in amino acids: CASSLLSNYGYTF. The CDR3 nucleotides read TGTGCCAGCAGTTTACTTTCTAACTATGGCTACACCTTC.

This clonotype was found a few times. V is TRBV27 and J is TRBJ1-5; no clear D. This CDR3 is built from 13 residues. The V and J ends lost 3 bases and 5 bases respectively, with 8 bases between them. Germline CDR1 reads MNHEY; CDR2 reads SMNVEV (reference sequence). The CDR3 bases are TGTGCCAGCAGTTTGGCGTATGATCAGCCCCAGCATTTT. Translating it yields CASSLAYDQPQHF.